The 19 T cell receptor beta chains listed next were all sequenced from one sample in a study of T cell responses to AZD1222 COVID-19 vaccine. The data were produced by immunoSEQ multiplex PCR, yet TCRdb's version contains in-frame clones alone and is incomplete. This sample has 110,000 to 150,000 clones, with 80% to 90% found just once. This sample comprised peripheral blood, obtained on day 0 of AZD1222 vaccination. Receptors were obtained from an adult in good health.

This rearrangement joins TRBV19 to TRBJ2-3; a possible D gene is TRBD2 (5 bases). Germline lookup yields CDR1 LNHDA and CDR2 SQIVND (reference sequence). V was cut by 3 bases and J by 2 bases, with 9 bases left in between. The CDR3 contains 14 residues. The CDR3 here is CASSMEALTDTQYF. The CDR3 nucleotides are TGTGCCAGTAGTATGGAGGCCCTCACAGATACGCAGTATTTT.

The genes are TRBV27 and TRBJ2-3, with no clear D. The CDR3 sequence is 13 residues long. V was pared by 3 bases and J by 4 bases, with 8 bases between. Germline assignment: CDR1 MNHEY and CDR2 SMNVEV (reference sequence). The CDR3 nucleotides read TGTGCCAGCAGTTTCTCTGAGGCAGATACGCAGTATTTT. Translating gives CASSFSEADTQYF.

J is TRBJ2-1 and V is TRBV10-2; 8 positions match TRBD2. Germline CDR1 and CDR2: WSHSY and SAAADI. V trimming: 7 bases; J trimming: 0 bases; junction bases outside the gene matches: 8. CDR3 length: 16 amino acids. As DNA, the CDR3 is TGCGCCAGCATCGTGAGCGGGAGCAGCTCCTACAATGAGCAGTTCTTC. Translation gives CASIVSGSSSYNEQFF.

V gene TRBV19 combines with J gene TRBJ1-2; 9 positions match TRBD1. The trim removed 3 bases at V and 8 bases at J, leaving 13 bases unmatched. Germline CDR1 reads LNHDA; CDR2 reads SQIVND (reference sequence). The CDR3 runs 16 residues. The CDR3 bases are TGTGCCAGTAGTATTTTCGCTCCGACAGGGGGAGGAGGCTACACCTTC. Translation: CASSIFAPTGGGGYTF.

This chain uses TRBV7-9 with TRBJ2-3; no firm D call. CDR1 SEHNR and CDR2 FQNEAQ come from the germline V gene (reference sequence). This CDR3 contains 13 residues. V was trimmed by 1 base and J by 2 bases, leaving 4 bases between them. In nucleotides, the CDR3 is TGTGCCAGCAGCTTAGGATTCACAGATACGCAGTATTTT. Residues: CASSLGFTDTQYF. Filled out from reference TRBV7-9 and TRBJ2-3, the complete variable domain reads DTGVSQNPRHKITKRGQNVTFRCDPISEHNRLYWYRQTLGQGPEFLTYFQNEAQLEKSRLLSDRFSAERPKGSFSTLEIQRTEQGDSAMYLCASSLGFTDTQYFGPGTRLTVL.

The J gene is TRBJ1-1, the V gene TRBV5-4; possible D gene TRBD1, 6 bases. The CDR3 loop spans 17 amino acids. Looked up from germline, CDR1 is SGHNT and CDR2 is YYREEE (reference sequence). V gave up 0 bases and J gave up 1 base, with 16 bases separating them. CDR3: CASSLGVGEGENTEAFF. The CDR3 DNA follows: TGTGCCAGCAGCTTGGGGGTGGGAGAGGGGGAGAACACTGAAGCTTTCTTT.

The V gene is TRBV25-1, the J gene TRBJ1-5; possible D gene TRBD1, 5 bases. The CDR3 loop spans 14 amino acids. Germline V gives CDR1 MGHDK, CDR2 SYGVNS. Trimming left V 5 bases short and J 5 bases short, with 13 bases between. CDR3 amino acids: CASSPGGSHQPQHF. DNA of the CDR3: TGTGCCAGCAGTCCGGGGGGTAGTCATCAGCCCCAGCATTTT.

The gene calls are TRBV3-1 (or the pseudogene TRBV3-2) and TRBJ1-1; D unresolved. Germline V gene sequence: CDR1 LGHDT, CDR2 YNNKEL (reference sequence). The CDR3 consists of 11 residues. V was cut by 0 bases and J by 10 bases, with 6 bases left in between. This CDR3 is CASSQELRAFF. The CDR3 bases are TGTGCCAGCAGCCAAGAATTGAGAGCTTTCTTT.

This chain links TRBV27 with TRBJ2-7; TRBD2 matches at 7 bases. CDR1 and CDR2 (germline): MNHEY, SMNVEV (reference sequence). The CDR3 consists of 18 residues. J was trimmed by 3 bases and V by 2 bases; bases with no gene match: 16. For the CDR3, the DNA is TGTGCCAGCAGTTTAAAGACTAGCCGGTCAGGAGCCCGCTACGAGCAGTACTTC. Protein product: CASSLKTSRSGARYEQYF.

This chain's CDR3 is CAWSKNTGELFF. The DNA for the CDR3 is TGTGCCTGGAGCAAAAACACCGGGGAGCTGTTTTTT. The chain joins TRBV30 to TRBJ2-2; D remains ambiguous. CDR3 length equals 12 residues. Germline V gene sequence: CDR1 GTSNPN, CDR2 SVGIG (reference sequence). Trimming removed 3 bases from V and 2 bases from J, with 4 bases in between.

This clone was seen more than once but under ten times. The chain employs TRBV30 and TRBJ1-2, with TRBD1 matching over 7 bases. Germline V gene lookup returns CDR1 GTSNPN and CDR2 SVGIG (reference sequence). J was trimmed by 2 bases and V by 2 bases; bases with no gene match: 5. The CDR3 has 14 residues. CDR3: CAWSFARGNYGYTF. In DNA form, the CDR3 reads TGTGCCTGGAGTTTTGCCAGGGGGAACTATGGCTACACCTTC.

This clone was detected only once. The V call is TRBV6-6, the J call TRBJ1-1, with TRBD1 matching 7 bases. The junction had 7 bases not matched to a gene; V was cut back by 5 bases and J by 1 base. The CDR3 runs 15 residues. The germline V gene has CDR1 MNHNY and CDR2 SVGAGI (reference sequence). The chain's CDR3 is CASSPTGTENTEAFF. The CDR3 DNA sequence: TGTGCCAGCAGTCCCACCGGGACAGAGAACACTGAAGCTTTCTTT.

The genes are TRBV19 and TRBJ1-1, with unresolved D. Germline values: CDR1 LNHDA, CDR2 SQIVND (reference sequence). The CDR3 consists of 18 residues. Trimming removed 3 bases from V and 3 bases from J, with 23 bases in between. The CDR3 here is CASSILFPDVGGDTEAFF. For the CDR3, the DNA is TGTGCCAGTAGTATTCTTTTTCCGGACGTCGGTGGGGACACTGAAGCTTTCTTT.

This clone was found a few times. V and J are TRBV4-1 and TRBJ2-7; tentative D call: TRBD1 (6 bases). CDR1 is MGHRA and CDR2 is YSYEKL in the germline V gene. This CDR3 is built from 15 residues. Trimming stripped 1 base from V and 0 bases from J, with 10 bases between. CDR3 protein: CASSQGTGPSYEQYF. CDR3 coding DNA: TGCGCCAGCAGCCAAGGTACAGGGCCCTCCTACGAGCAGTACTTC.

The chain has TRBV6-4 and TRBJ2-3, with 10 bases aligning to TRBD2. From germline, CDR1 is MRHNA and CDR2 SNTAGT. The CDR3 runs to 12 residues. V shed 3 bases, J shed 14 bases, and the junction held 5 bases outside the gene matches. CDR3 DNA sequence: TGTGCCAGCAGTGATCGTAGCGGGGGGCCGTATTTT. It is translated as CASSDRSGGPYF.

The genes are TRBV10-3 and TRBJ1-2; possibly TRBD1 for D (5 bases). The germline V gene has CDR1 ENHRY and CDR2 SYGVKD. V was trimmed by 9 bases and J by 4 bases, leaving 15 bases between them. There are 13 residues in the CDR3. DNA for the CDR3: TGTGCCATTAAGACAGATTTGATCTATGGCTACACCTTC. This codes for CAIKTDLIYGYTF.

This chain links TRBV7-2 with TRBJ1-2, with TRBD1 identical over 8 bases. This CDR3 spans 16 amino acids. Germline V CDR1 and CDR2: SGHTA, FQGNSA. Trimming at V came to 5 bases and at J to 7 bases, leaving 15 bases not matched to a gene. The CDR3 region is CASSQLPGQAATGYTF. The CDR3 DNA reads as TGTGCCAGCAGCCAATTACCGGGACAGGCCGCTACTGGCTACACCTTC.

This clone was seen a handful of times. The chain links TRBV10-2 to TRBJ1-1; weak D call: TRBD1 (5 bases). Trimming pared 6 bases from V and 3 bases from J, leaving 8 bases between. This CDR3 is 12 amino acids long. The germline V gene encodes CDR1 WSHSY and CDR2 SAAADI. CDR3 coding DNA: TGCGCCAGCAGGGAGGGGCACACTGAAGCTTTCTTT. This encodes CASREGHTEAFF.

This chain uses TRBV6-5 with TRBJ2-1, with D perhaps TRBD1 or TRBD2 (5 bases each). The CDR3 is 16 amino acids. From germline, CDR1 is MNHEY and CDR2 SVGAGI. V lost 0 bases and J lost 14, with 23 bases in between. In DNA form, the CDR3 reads TGTGCCAGCAGTTACTCGATTCTAGCTGATCGCTTAGGGGAGTTCTTC. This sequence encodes CASSYSILADRLGEFF.